The sequence of this T cell receptor (beta chain) was determined in a study of vaccination effects on CD4 cells after COVID-19. Study-wide results and caveats: Few convalescent patients and no early post-infection timepoints were included in the study.

With around ten days of culture completed, CD4+ T cells were isolated. It was on days 3 and 7 that half the medium was replaced with IL-2 medium. Using immunoSEQ multiplex PCR, the repertoire was profiled, and TCRdb retains in-frame clones only, with some absent. The sample lists approximately 60,000 clones, about 72% occurring once. Comment on this clone: What it recognizes is unknown.

This CDR3 is 16 amino acids long. Germline trimming cut 4 bases from V and 0 bases from J; bases unmatched to any gene: 6. Germline assignment: CDR1 SEHNR and CDR2 FQNEAQ (reference sequence). This chain connects TRBV7-9 to TRBJ2-4; 7 nucleotides line up with TRBD2. The specimen was CD4+ T cells from PBMCs cultured without peptide, collected before COVID-19 vaccination. This sequence was found in a human donor who had a prior SARS-CoV-2 infection. CDR3 protein: CASSSGGVRAKNIQYF. For the CDR3, the DNA is TGTGCCAGCAGCTCTGGGGGGGTCCGAGCCAAAAACATTCAGTACTTC. Based on the CDR3 plus reference TRBV7-9 and TRBJ2-4, the full variable domain is DTGVSQNPRHKITKRGQNVTFRCDPISEHNRLYWYRQTLGQGPEFLTYFQNEAQLEKSRLLSDRFSAERPKGSFSTLEIQRTEQGDSAMYLCASSSGGVRAKNIQYFGAGTRLSVL.